Given below is one TCR beta chain in context. The target of this receptor is not known. The record has no base qualities; no much larger clone is one base away. The donors were healthy, HIV-negative adults with no recently reported acute infections or vaccinations. Only Caucasian adults living in Nashville, Tennessee, USA were represented among the donors. Magnetic negative selection was used to enrich CD4+ T cells, after which naive cells were positively selected on CD45RA and the negative fraction became the memory subset. Blood was obtained by leukapheresis, after which PBMCs were separated by Ficoll-Histopaque density gradient centrifugation and cryopreserved in liquid nitrogen vapor phase. Analytical flow cytometry was used to check the purity and quantity of each magnetically sorted T cell population. From each sorted fraction, genomic DNA was isolated and quantified by UV absorbance on a Nanodrop 2000c.

Using the deep immunoSEQ assay, multiplex PCR amplified TCR CDR3 regions from genomic DNA. For each cell subset, the extracted genomic DNA was distributed evenly across all wells of several immunoSEQ 96-well plates, and each plate served as one replicate. Each replicate PCR for sorted subsets received around 210 ng genomic DNA, equal to around 32,000 T cell genomes. Purified libraries were measured with a Qubit 3.0 fluorometer, size-checked on a Bioanalyzer 2100, and measured again with the KAPA Library Quantification kit. Every immunoSEQ 96-well plate was sequenced on a separate single-read 150-cycle Illumina NextSeq 550 flow cell. From the authors' description of their analysis: Because the immunoSEQ output held only junctional sequences and lacked quality scores, the filtering could not match the filtering applied to full-length reads. To assign V/J genes and CDR3, sequences were annotated using PyIR, a Python wrapper for IgBLAST v1.9, with IMGT germline references. Reads with weak V/J assignments (E-value above 1e-6), missing CDR3, stop codons, out-of-frame junctions, or ambiguous translated residues were removed. V3J clonotypes were defined as sequences sharing the same inferred V gene, J gene, and CDR3 amino acid sequence. The percentage overlap between two repertoires was calculated by dividing the number of shared unique clonotypes by the size of the smaller repertoire. Three approaches were used to assess repertoire richness: RTK rarefaction, the Chao1 estimator, and Recon v2.1 estimates of unobserved clonotypes. Generation probabilities for all TCRbeta clonotypes obtained by the gDNA method from a handful of donors were computed using OLGA. What TCRdb holds here is the immuneACCESS table cut down to in-frame rearrangements. Part of the clones is not present; checked against another copy, under half of the missing clones reflect an unresolved V gene, and the others are unexplained. V and J calls and clone size come straight from that table; D and trimming were deduced from the DNA. This sample is represented by approximately 1.1 million clones; around three quarters of them were singletons. The top ten clonotypes cover around 0.47% of the sample.

This sample was taken from a study of shared clonotypes between healthy human individuals (dated by TCRdb to about 2020). Concerning the study at large: The cohort comprised a couple of women and a few men aged 18 to 49 years. For each donor, CD4 naive and CD4 memory were each run on three plates, CD8 naive on two plates, and CD8 memory on one plate. To estimate repertoire size and how much clonotypes are shared between individuals, the study performed deep sequencing of blood TCR repertoires from five healthy adults. Libraries were prepared and TCR repertoires were sequenced by different laboratories using diverse techniques, in order to increase sequencing depth and limit assay-specific biases. Leukapheresis yielded between about 0.94 and 8.9 billion PBMCs per donor.

Broader findings and caveats from the paper: The genetic and exposure-history diversity represented was limited by the small number of donors. Sampling was restricted to blood, and TCR repertoires in tissue are likely to differ from TCR repertoires in blood. Roughly 5% of naive CD4, 3.5% of naive CD8, around 2.3% of memory CD4, and around 0.4% of memory CD8 clonotypes were shared across a few donors. Pairwise subsampling led to the expectation that sequencing depth would affect the degree of clonotype sharing among donors. Even with the large sequencing depth, rarefaction of the sorted-subset datasets indicated that sequencing was incomplete. Naive subsets generally had larger estimated clonotype richness than memory subsets did. Compared with non-shared clonotypes, the clonotypes found in all four sorted-subset donors had higher generation probabilities.

The CDR3 goes from the cysteine to the phenylalanine over 14 residues. The retained sequence is limited to the CDR3, 42 bases, with the frame set at the first base. CDR1 SEHNR and CDR2 FQNEAQ were looked up in the germline V gene (reference sequence). V is shortened by 6 bases, J by 6 bases, and the region joining them spans 17 bases. The material sequenced was memory CD4+ T cells from PBMCs. The sample's cell subset or site, from its label and the paper: CD45RA-negative fraction. Rearrangement joined TRBV7-9 to TRBJ1-1; tentative D gene TRBD1, with 6 bases matching. The source of this sequence is a young man in good health. Some clones in this sample may be carry-over from other donors' samples. The CDR3 protein sequence reads: CASRSFQGTPEAFF. The nucleotide sequence reads as follows: TGTGCCAGCAGATCTTTCCAGGGGACCCCTGAAGCTTTCTTT.